This paragraph reports one T cell receptor (beta chain). Its antigen target is currently unknown. No quality values exist for individual bases; no much larger clone is one base distant. From cysteine to phenylalanine, the CDR3 is 14 amino acids long. Only CDR3 DNA is held: 42 bases, read in frame from base 1. V and J are truncated by 1 base and 7 bases respectively, leaving an intervening sequence of 11 bases. CDR1 and CDR2, per the germline V gene, are SGHTA and FQGNSA. The data are from a study of cytomegalovirus exposure and HLA in healthy donors (dated by TCRdb to between 2016 and 2019). Concerning the study at large: According to a later analysis, one platform produced both the 120 validation repertoires and the 666 repertoires of the first cohort. The study was designed to test whether signatures of past pathogen exposure could be identified by cataloging public T cell receptors. Along with the approximately 650-subject first cohort, a separate validation cohort of some 130 different subjects was used. To predict cytomegalovirus infection status, the study brought together high-throughput TCR immunosequencing, statistical association of individual TCRs with disease status, and machine learning.

General conclusions and limits of the study: In vitro tests confirmed that three of the cytomegalovirus-associated TCR beta chains recognize cytomegalovirus antigens. Across donors, most TCR sequences were observed very rarely, whereas some public TCRs were present in many individuals. A later analysis had no HLA typing for the validation cohort, so co-occurrence there was scored across all 120 or so repertoires. A later analysis found that TCRs clustered in the first cohort also tended to co-occur in the roughly 120 validation repertoires, with approximately 93% of cluster scores above 0. In the study, some 160 TCR beta chains were listed as associated with cytomegalovirus. The classifier was reported to diagnose cytomegalovirus status with high specificity and sensitivity in both the original and validation cohorts. The authors suggested that the approach could potentially be generalized to other disease states and immunological phenotypes.

Receptor libraries were prepared by the immunoSEQ multiplex PCR assay. As for how the authors treated the data: A statistical classification framework was developed to diagnose cytomegalovirus status using the catalog of TCR beta chain sequences. Imported from immuneACCESS, the table was reduced by TCRdb to in-frame sequences with V and J called. These copies leave out some clones; in studies compared against another copy, an unresolved V gene accounts for under half, and the cause of the remainder is not known. V and J calls plus clone size are reproduced from that table; the DNA served to infer D and trimming. For this sample there are around 56,000 clones; roughly 87% appear just once. The ten largest clones add up to roughly 15% of the sample. The donors were included in the validation cohort of some 120 subjects, a group kept apart from the roughly 700-subject first cohort.

Sequencing input: PBMCs. Rearrangement joined TRBV7-2 to TRBJ1-5; the D gene is perhaps TRBD1, on 5 matching bases. The receptor's source is a woman younger than 35 in good health and CMV-seronegative. The nucleotide sequence reads TGTGCCAGCAGCTTAGGGGGCGGAGGGCAGCCCCAGCATTTT. Translated, this is CASSLGGGGQPQHF.